Below, one T cell receptor (beta chain) is given with its context. The J segment lost 9 bases and the V segment lost 4 bases, leaving 7 bases of the junction unmatched. This CDR3 is 14 amino acids long. Germline V gives CDR1 SGHNT, CDR2 YYREEE (reference sequence). Some 30,000 T cell genomes (around 200 ng DNA) went into each sorted-subset replicate. This table comes from immunoSEQ multiplex PCR, and its TCRdb copy is limited to in-frame clones, with some not included. In the table there are about 530,000 clones, 90% to 97% of which are singletons. This sample was included in a study of shared clonotypes between healthy human individuals. Donors comprised healthy HIV-negative adults lacking recent acute infections or vaccinations. Donors, without exception, were Caucasian adults residing in Nashville, Tennessee.

The rearrangement uses TRBV5-4 and TRBJ2-1; 10 bases line up with TRBD2. The clonotype comes from a woman in her 30s in good health. Sequencing was carried out using naive CD4+ T cells sorted from blood. Subset indicated: CD45RA+ positively selected. CDR3 in amino acids: CASSLAGVGTEQFF. DNA of the CDR3: TGTGCCAGCAGCCTAGCGGGAGTAGGGACTGAGCAGTTCTTC.